What follows are 29 T cell receptor beta chains derived from one specimen sequenced in a study of blood T cell repertoires in COVID-19. The assay was immunoSEQ multiplex PCR, and TCRdb's table has in-frame clones only and misses some. This sample has 200,000 to 300,000 clones, with about 90% found just once. The material sequenced was PBMCs or T cells enriched from blood (not recorded which). Every receptor here comes from a middle-aged man who had been exposed to COVID-19.

The chain couples TRBV18 to TRBJ1-4; D remains unclear. This CDR3 is 14 amino acids long. The V end lost 2 bases, the J end lost 4 bases, and 8 bases lay between the germline ends. Germline V gene lookup returns CDR1 KGHSH and CDR2 LQKENI. The CDR3 nucleotides read TGTGCCAGCTCACCAGTCGCACTTAATGAAAAACTGTTTTTT. It codes for CASSPVALNEKLFF.

V is TRBV7-8 and J is TRBJ1-1; perhaps TRBD1 as D (5 bases). This CDR3 is built from 16 residues. In germline, CDR1 is SGHVS, CDR2 FQNEAQ. V lost 1 base and J 5 bases, leaving 17 bases between the germline ends. The chain's CDR3 is CASSLVGMGGRTEAFF. In nucleotides, the CDR3 is TGTGCCAGCAGCTTAGTGGGTATGGGGGGTCGGACTGAAGCTTTCTTT.

The CDR3 DNA is TGTGCCTGGGCGACAGGGGGTTGGACTGAAGCTTTCTTT. Encoded protein: CAWATGGWTEAFF. The V gene is TRBV30, the J gene TRBJ1-1, with 9 bases fitting TRBD1. V lost 5 bases and J lost 5; bases outside the gene matches: 6. The CDR3 loop spans 13 amino acids. The germline V gene has CDR1 GTSNPN and CDR2 SVGIG (reference sequence). The entire variable domain, with the rest obtained from reference TRBV30 and TRBJ1-1, is as follows: SQTIHQWPATLVQPVGSPLSLECTVEGTSNPNLYWYRQAAGRGLQLLFYSVGIGQISSEVPQNLSASRPQDRQFILSSKKLLLSDSGFYLCAWATGGWTEAFFGQGTRLTVV.

V gene TRBV9 combines with J gene TRBJ1-3, with a possible D match to TRBD1 (5 bases). The CDR3 has 14 amino acids. Trimming pared 2 bases from V and 3 bases from J, leaving 9 bases between. The germline V gene encodes CDR1 SGDLS and CDR2 YYNGEE. The CDR3 sequence: CASSVGQDGNTIYF. For the CDR3, the DNA is TGTGCCAGCAGCGTCGGACAAGATGGAAACACCATATATTTT.

The chain recombines TRBV4-1 with TRBJ1-2; 9 bases match TRBD1. The CDR3 has 14 residues. Trimming removed 1 base from V and 3 bases from J; junction bases left unmatched: 0. Germline assignment: CDR1 MGHRA and CDR2 YSYEKL. CDR3 sequence: CASSQGTGDYGYTF. The CDR3 nucleotides read TGCGCCAGCAGCCAAGGGACAGGGGACTATGGCTACACCTTC.

V is TRBV20-1 and J is TRBJ1-1; tentatively, D is TRBD1 (6 bases). Per germline, CDR1 DFQATT and CDR2 SNEGSKA (reference sequence). V was pared by 6 bases and J by 1 base, with 6 bases between. This CDR3 region has 11 residues. The CDR3 DNA reads TGCAGTGCCAGGGGGAACACTGAAGCTTTCTTT. It specifies CSARGNTEAFF.

This sequence joins TRBV11-2 and TRBJ1-2; 7 nucleotides align to TRBD1. The CDR3 runs to 17 residues. CDR1 and CDR2 from the germline V gene are SGHAT and FQNNGV. V lost 5 bases to trimming and J lost 0 bases; unmatched junction nucleotides: 12. The CDR3 DNA sequence: TGTGCCAGCAGCCCCAGACTCGGGGACAGTTCTAACTATGGCTACACCTTC. It codes for CASSPRLGDSSNYGYTF.

The J gene is TRBJ1-1, the V gene TRBV28; TRBD1 aligns across 7 bases. This CDR3 has 14 residues. Losses at the gene ends were 6 bases for V and 4 bases for J; bases not matched to a gene: 8. CDR1 MDHEN and CDR2 SYDVKM come from the germline V gene. CDR3 loop: CASSAGTAITEAFF. As DNA, the CDR3 is TGTGCCAGCAGCGCCGGGACAGCGATCACTGAAGCTTTCTTT.

V is TRBV18 and J is TRBJ2-5, with 13 bases lining up with TRBD2. Germline values: CDR1 KGHSH, CDR2 LQKENI. This CDR3 is 17 amino acids long. Trimming took 1 base from V and 9 from J; bases not matched to a gene: 11. The CDR3 loop reads CASSPLGLAGVGTSQYF. The DNA of the CDR3 is TGTGCCAGCTCACCACTTGGACTAGCGGGGGTCGGTACGTCCCAGTACTTC.

V is TRBV10-1 and J is TRBJ2-3; TRBD1 aligns across 9 bases. V shed 3 bases, J shed 6 bases, and the junction held 7 bases outside the gene matches. CDR1 and CDR2 (germline): WNHNN, SYGVQD (reference sequence). This CDR3 is built from 15 residues. The CDR3 nucleotides are TGCGCCAGCAGTGACCAGGACAGGGGTTCCGATACGCAGTATTTT. This sequence encodes CASSDQDRGSDTQYF.

The chain combines TRBV7-8 with TRBJ2-1, with 8 bases lining up with TRBD1. Germline assignment: CDR1 SGHVS and CDR2 FQNEAQ. V gave up 6 bases and J gave up 5 bases; unmatched junction bases: 9. The CDR3 has 15 amino acids. The CDR3 DNA reads as TGTGCCAGCAGGGAGGACAGGGTACTCAACAATGAGCAGTTCTTC. This gives the protein CASREDRVLNNEQFF.

The chain carries TRBV5-6 and TRBJ1-1, with D unclear. Trimming stripped 0 bases from V and 7 bases from J, with 10 bases between. The CDR3 totals 13 residues. The germline V gene encodes CDR1 SGHDT and CDR2 YYEEEE. CDR3 in amino acids: CASSLAPGYEAFF. The CDR3 nucleotides read TGTGCCAGCAGCTTGGCCCCGGGATATGAAGCTTTCTTT.

The gene calls are TRBV6-1 and TRBJ2-7, with D tentatively TRBD1 (7 bases). Germline CDR1 is MNHNS and CDR2 is SASEGT. The CDR3 is made up of 15 amino acids. V lost 2 bases and J 4 bases, leaving 15 bases between the germline ends. The CDR3 region has the DNA TGTGCCAGCAGTGAATGGGCCAGGGGGGAATACGAGCAGTACTTC. Translation: CASSEWARGEYEQYF.

This chain links TRBV7-9 with TRBJ1-2, with D tentatively TRBD1 (5 bases). Germline V lookup: CDR1 SEHNR, CDR2 FQNEAQ (reference sequence). The CDR3 has 13 residues. V lost 3 bases and J 2 bases, leaving 7 bases between the germline ends. The CDR3 region is CASSLTENYGYTF. The CDR3 DNA reads TGTGCCAGCAGCTTGACAGAAAACTATGGCTACACCTTC.

This sequence joins TRBV19 and TRBJ1-1; 7 nucleotides align to TRBD1. Germline V gene sequence: CDR1 LNHDA, CDR2 SQIVND (reference sequence). The V segment lost 6 bases and the J segment 2 bases; nucleotides outside the gene matches: 12. This CDR3 has 16 amino acids. The DNA for the CDR3 is TGTGCCAGTAGCATCGGCAGGGGGGATATTAACACTGAAGCTTTCTTT. Residues: CASSIGRGDINTEAFF. The variable domain in full, with the rest retrieved from reference TRBV19 and TRBJ1-1, is DGGITQSPKYLFRKEGQNVTLSCEQNLNHDAMYWYRQDPGQGLRLIYYSQIVNDFQKGDIAEGYSVSREKKESFPLTVTSAQKNPTAFYLCASSIGRGDINTEAFFGQGTRLTVV.

The rearrangement joins TRBV7-3 to TRBJ2-3; 10 bases map to TRBD2. Germline V gene sequence: CDR1 SGHTA, CDR2 FQGTGA. J was trimmed by 6 bases and V by 2 bases; bases with no gene match: 5. The CDR3 extends over 15 amino acids. The CDR3 sequence is CASSLGTSVIDTQYF. The DNA for the CDR3 is TGTGCCAGCAGCTTAGGGACTAGCGTCATCGATACGCAGTATTTT.

The rearrangement links TRBV5-1 to TRBJ1-6; D unresolved. Germline CDR1 SGHRS, CDR2 YFSETQ. The CDR3 is made up of 15 amino acids. The germline V and J ends were trimmed by 0 bases and 3 bases, with 7 bases remaining between them. The CDR3 DNA reads TGCGCCAGCAGCTTGGACGGGTTCTATAATTCACCCCTCCACTTT. Translating gives CASSLDGFYNSPLHF.

The chain carries TRBV7-9 and TRBJ2-1; 8 nucleotides match TRBD1. The CDR3 spans 18 residues. With 5 bases clipped from V and 8 bases from J, the junction kept 20 bases outside the gene matches. Germline V CDR1 and CDR2: SEHNR, FQNEAQ (reference sequence). In nucleotides, the CDR3 is TGTGCCAGCAGCCCCCCCCTCAGGACAGGGAACATGAGAGATGAGCAGTTCTTC. Protein product: CASSPPLRTGNMRDEQFF.

As DNA, the CDR3 is TGTGCCAGCAGAAGCACTAGCGACTCCTACGAGCAGTACGTC. Its protein product is CASRSTSDSYEQYV. The J gene is TRBJ2-7, the V gene TRBV2; the match to TRBD2 covers 7 bases. The CDR3 consists of 14 residues. Germline trimming cut 6 bases from V and 0 bases from J; bases unmatched to any gene: 5. CDR1 is SNHLY and CDR2 is FYNNEI in the germline V gene.

This CDR3 reads CASTGTSGEQETQYF. As DNA, the CDR3 is TGTGCCAGTACCGGGACTAGCGGGGAGCAAGAGACCCAGTACTTC. The J gene is TRBJ2-5, the V gene TRBV19; TRBD2 aligns across 13 bases. This CDR3 contains 15 residues. J lost 2 bases, V lost 7 bases, and 4 bases had no gene match. Germline V gives CDR1 LNHDA, CDR2 SQIVND (reference sequence).

This rearrangement joins TRBV28 to TRBJ1-5; TRBD1 agrees at 11 bases. In germline, CDR1 is MDHEN, CDR2 SYDVKM. V shed 6 bases, J shed 6 bases, and the junction held 7 bases outside the gene matches. This CDR3 contains 15 residues. The CDR3 sequence is CASSPTGQGVQPQHF. The DNA of the CDR3 is TGTGCCAGCAGCCCCACGGGACAGGGGGTTCAGCCCCAGCATTTT.

V usage is TRBV27 and J usage is TRBJ1-2, with TRBD1 identical over 7 bases. This CDR3 has 13 residues. The germline gives CDR1 MNHEY, CDR2 SMNVEV (reference sequence). Losses at the gene ends were 2 bases for V and 3 bases for J; bases not matched to a gene: 0. The CDR3 reads CASSLTGDYGYTF. The DNA for the CDR3 is TGTGCCAGCAGTTTAACAGGGGACTATGGCTACACCTTC.

This rearrangement joins TRBV9 to TRBJ2-7; TRBD2 agrees at 10 bases. Germline V gives CDR1 SGDLS, CDR2 YYNGEE. The V segment lost 0 bases and the J segment 1 base; nucleotides outside the gene matches: 7. The CDR3 is made up of 17 amino acids. The CDR3 sequence is CASSVAAGGRTSYEQYF. The CDR3 coding sequence is TGTGCCAGCAGCGTAGCAGCGGGGGGGCGGACATCCTACGAGCAGTACTTC.

V and J are TRBV11-3 and TRBJ2-1; 7 bases fit TRBD1. Germline V gene sequence: CDR1 SGHNT, CDR2 YENEEA. Germline trimming cut 4 bases from V and 4 bases from J; bases unmatched to any gene: 7. The CDR3 has 15 residues. CDR3 sequence reads: CASSSRDSGYNEQFF. In nucleotides, the CDR3 is TGTGCCAGCAGCTCCCGGGACAGCGGTTACAATGAGCAGTTCTTC.

V and J are TRBV7-2 and TRBJ2-7, with 11 positions matching TRBD1. After removal of 0 bases from V and 4 bases from J, the junction contained 5 bases not matched to a gene. The CDR3 covers 16 residues. Germline assignment: CDR1 SGHTA and CDR2 FQGNSA. CDR3 loop: CASSLAGQGARYEQYF. CDR3 DNA: TGTGCCAGCAGCTTAGCCGGACAGGGGGCGCGGTACGAGCAGTACTTC.

The chain combines TRBV15 with TRBJ1-5, with D hard to call. The CDR3 runs to 12 residues. Trimming removed 5 bases from V and 3 bases from J, with 5 bases in between. Germline CDR1 is LNHNV and CDR2 is YYDKDF (reference sequence). CDR3 sequence: CATSFNNQPQHF. The CDR3 nucleotides read TGTGCCACCAGCTTCAACAATCAGCCCCAGCATTTT.

This rearrangement joins TRBV7-3 to TRBJ2-2; D gene uncertain. The CDR3 covers 14 residues. Trimming cost V 2 bases and J 0 bases, with 4 bases left between them. CDR1 is SGHTA and CDR2 is FQGTGA in the germline V gene. For the CDR3, the DNA is TGTGCCAGCAGCTTACACTCGAACACCGGGGAGCTGTTTTTT. This codes for CASSLHSNTGELFF.

The table lists this clone with a few counts. The rearrangement joins TRBV7-3 to TRBJ2-7; 12 positions match TRBD2. The V gene end was trimmed by 4 bases and the J gene end by 3 bases; junction bases not matched to a gene: 4. The CDR3 runs 15 residues. Per the germline V gene, CDR1 is SGHTA and CDR2 is FQGTGA. As DNA, the CDR3 is TGTGCCAGCAGCTCTGGACTAGCGGGGATCTACGAGCAGTACTTC. Amino acid sequence: CASSSGLAGIYEQYF.

This chain connects TRBV3-1 (or the pseudogene TRBV3-2) to TRBJ1-2; possibly TRBD1 for D (6 bases). The CDR3 has 13 amino acids. CDR1 is LGHDT, CDR2 YNNKEL, per germline (reference sequence). Trimming took 0 bases from V and 13 from J, leaving 15 bases between them. CDR3 nucleotides: TGTGCCAGCAGCCAAGAGGGGGCCCCAGGTGGCACCTTC. Protein sequence: CASSQEGAPGGTF.